A single sample gave rise to the 5 T cell receptor beta chains below, sequenced in a study of CD8 T cells in ankylosing spondylitis. The study, taken as a whole, reports: Characteristic, it appeared, of ankylosing spondylitis blood was a TCR beta motif of several highly homologous variants.

Their antigens are not known. One entry per CDR3 protein, called by TCRdb with MiXCR from the 5' RACE reads. The sample shows under 950,000 distinct CDR3 sequences, 19% of them seen only once. What was sequenced was blood, either unsorted or a sorted T cell fraction (not recorded which). These receptors came from a male donor with ankylosing spondylitis.

The J gene is TRBJ2-7, the V gene TRBV6-5; TRBD1 matches 8 bases. V was pared by 2 bases and J by 3 bases, with 3 bases of the junction left unmatched. This CDR3 is 14 amino acids long. The germline CDR1 and CDR2 sequences are MNHEY and SVGAGI. Here the CDR3 reads CASSYDGTGYEQYF. The CDR3 bases are TGTGCCAGCAGTTACGACGGGACAGGCTACGAGCAGTACTTC.

The chain couples TRBV4-3 to TRBJ2-7; perhaps TRBD1 as D (5 bases). This CDR3 comprises 16 residues. V gave up 0 bases and J gave up 4 bases, with 16 bases separating them. Germline CDR1 LGHNA, CDR2 YSLEER. The CDR3 region has the DNA TGCGCCAGCAGCCAAGATCAAACACGCCAGGGTTACGAGCAGTACTTC. Translating gives CASSQDQTRQGYEQYF.

The chain employs TRBV28 and TRBJ2-1; 11 bases fit TRBD2. CDR1 and CDR2 from the germline V gene are MDHEN and SYDVKM. The CDR3 contains 18 residues. The V segment lost 2 bases and the J segment 8 bases; nucleotides outside the gene matches: 14. In nucleotides, the CDR3 is TGTGCCAGCAGTTTAATGGGCAAACTAGCGGGAGTGTCGCATGAGCAGTTCTTC. Translation gives CASSLMGKLAGVSHEQFF.

This chain links TRBV28 with TRBJ1-5; D might be TRBD1 (6 bases). V dropped 8 bases and J dropped 2 bases, with 16 bases sitting between them. The CDR3 length is 15 residues. Germline values: CDR1 MDHEN, CDR2 SYDVKM. The CDR3 loop reads CASGPHRDGNQPQHF. CDR3 nucleotides: TGTGCCAGCGGCCCCCACAGGGATGGCAATCAGCCCCAGCATTTT.

In its sample, this clonotype was seen many times. DNA of the CDR3: TGTGCCAGCAGCGGGACCGCCTCCGAAGCTTTCTTT. This translates into CASSGTASEAFF. The chain recombines TRBV9 with TRBJ1-1; D call uncertain. The germline V gene encodes CDR1 SGDLS and CDR2 YYNGEE. Between the trimmed V and J ends, which lost 3 bases and 8 bases, there was a span of 11 bases. CDR3 length: 12 amino acids. The variable domain in full, with the rest retrieved from reference TRBV9 and TRBJ1-1, is DSGVTQTPKHLITATGQRVTLRCSPRSGDLSVYWYQQSLDQGLQFLIQYYNGEERAKGNILERFSAQQFPDLHSELNLSSLELGDSALYFCASSGTASEAFFGQGTRLTVV.